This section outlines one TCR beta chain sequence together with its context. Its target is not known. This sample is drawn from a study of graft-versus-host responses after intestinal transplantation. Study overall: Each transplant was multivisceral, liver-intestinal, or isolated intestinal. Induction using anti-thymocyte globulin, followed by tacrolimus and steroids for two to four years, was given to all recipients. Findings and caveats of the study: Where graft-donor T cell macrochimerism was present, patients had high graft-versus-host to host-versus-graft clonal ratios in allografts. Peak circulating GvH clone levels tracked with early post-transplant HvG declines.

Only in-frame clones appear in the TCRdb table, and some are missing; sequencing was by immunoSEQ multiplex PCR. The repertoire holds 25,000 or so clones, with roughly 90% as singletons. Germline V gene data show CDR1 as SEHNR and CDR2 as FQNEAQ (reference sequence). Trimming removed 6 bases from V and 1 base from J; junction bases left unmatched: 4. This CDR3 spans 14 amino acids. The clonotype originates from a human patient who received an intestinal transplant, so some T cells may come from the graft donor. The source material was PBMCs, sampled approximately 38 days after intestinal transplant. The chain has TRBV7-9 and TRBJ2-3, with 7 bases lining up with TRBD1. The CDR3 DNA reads TGTGCCAGCAGTTATGGGACAGGCACAGATACGCAGTATTTT. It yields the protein CASSYGTGTDTQYF.